Presented here are 30 T cell receptor beta chains from one specimen sequenced in a study of monozygotic twins with inflammatory bowel disease. TCRdb re-called the 5' RACE reads; every CDR3 protein appears as one record, without DNA. This specimen shows 300,000 to 450,000 distinct CDR3 sequences; the ten leading clones hold 2.5% to 3%. The sample taken for sequencing was blood. Receptors were obtained from a human donor with ulcerative colitis or Crohn's disease, or a healthy co-twin of an affected twin (not recorded which).

The rearrangement links TRBV7-2 to TRBJ2-7; TCRdb reports TRBD1, a call that lacks DNA to check it against. The CDR3 loop spans 14 amino acids. CDR1 and CDR2 (germline): SGHTA, FQGNSA. The CDR3 sequence: CASSSRVSSYEQYF.

The V call is TRBV11-2, the J call TRBJ2-7; checking the TCRdb D call of TRBD1 is not possible without DNA. CDR1 and CDR2 from the germline V gene are SGHAT and FQNNGV. This CDR3 spans 15 amino acids. CDR3 loop: CASSLGTGPATEQYF.

The genes are TRBV30 and TRBJ2-1. Germline CDR1 and CDR2: GTSNPN and SVGIG (reference sequence). The CDR3 consists of 11 residues. CDR3 residues: CAWTVSNEQFF.

The chain combines TRBV9 with TRBJ1-6; with no DNA, the TCRdb D assignment of TRBD1 cannot be verified. CDR1 is SGDLS and CDR2 is YYNGEE in the germline V gene. The CDR3 runs to 15 residues. The CDR3 loop is CASSARGQGNSPLHF. Supplemented by reference TRBV9 and TRBJ1-6, the full variable domain reads DSGVTQTPKHLITATGQRVTLRCSPRSGDLSVYWYQQSLDQGLQFLIQYYNGEERAKGNILERFSAQQFPDLHSELNLSSLELGDSALYFCASSARGQGNSPLHFGNGTRLTVT.

V gene TRBV7-8 combines with J gene TRBJ1-1; absent DNA, TCRdb's TRBD1 call cannot be checked. Germline V gene data show CDR1 as SGHVS and CDR2 as FQNEAQ. The CDR3 is 14 amino acids. The CDR3 sequence is CASSAGQGNTEAFF.

The chain recombines TRBV4-1 with TRBJ2-7. The CDR3 runs 15 residues. In germline, CDR1 is MGHRA, CDR2 YSYEKL. The CDR3 loop is CASTLSDRSSYEQYF.

The chain couples TRBV20-1 to TRBJ2-1. Germline V gene sequence: CDR1 DFQATT, CDR2 SNEGSKA (reference sequence). The CDR3 covers 15 residues. CDR3 protein: CSARDLGLSYNEQFF.

The chain combines TRBV7-9 with TRBJ1-3. There are 16 residues in the CDR3. Germline CDR1 is SEHNR and CDR2 is FQNEAQ (reference sequence). CDR3: CASSIGQPASGNTIYF. The full variable domain, in which reference TRBV7-9 and TRBJ1-3 provide the parts outside the CDR3, is DTGVSQNPRHKITKRGQNVTFRCDPISEHNRLYWYRQTLGQGPEFLTYFQNEAQLEKSRLLSDRFSAERPKGSFSTLEIQRTEQGDSAMYLCASSIGQPASGNTIYFGEGSWLTVV.

This chain joins TRBV4-3 and TRBJ2-5; the D gene TCRdb calls, TRBD2, cannot be checked with no DNA. Germline values: CDR1 LGHNA, CDR2 YSLEER. The CDR3 covers 16 residues. CDR3 protein: CASSQSGSGKRETQYF.

The chain is built from TRBV9 and TRBJ2-4; lacking DNA, the TRBD2 call made by TCRdb goes unchecked. This CDR3 has 17 amino acids. Germline CDR1 SGDLS, CDR2 YYNGEE. The CDR3 reads CASSVGILAGGQNIQYF.

The gene calls are TRBV7-9 and TRBJ2-7. The CDR3 is 13 amino acids. CDR1 SEHNR and CDR2 FQNEAQ come from the germline V gene (reference sequence). CDR3 amino acids: CASSFIATYEQYF.

This chain connects TRBV29-1 to TRBJ1-2; TCRdb gives TRBD1 as the D gene, but with no DNA this cannot be confirmed. CDR3 size: 14 residues. Germline-derived CDR1 and CDR2 are SQVTM and ANQGSEA. CDR3 amino acids: CSVPQFRDRGDYTF.

The chain joins TRBV2 to TRBJ2-1; the TRBD2 assignment by TCRdb is unverifiable without DNA. Per the germline V gene, CDR1 is SNHLY and CDR2 is FYNNEI. The CDR3 is made up of 15 amino acids. The CDR3 loop reads CASSAGMGRGGEQFF. Looking up the rest from reference TRBV2 and TRBJ2-1 gives the full variable domain: EPEVTQTPSHQVTQMGQEVILRCVPISNHLYFYWYRQILGQKVEFLVSFYNNEISEKSEIFDDQFSVERPDGSNFTLKIRSTKLEDSAMYFCASSAGMGRGGEQFFGPGTRLTVL.

The gene calls are TRBV5-4 and TRBJ1-6; TCRdb's assignment of TRBD1 cannot be checked, as there is no DNA. Germline CDR1 and CDR2: SGHNT and YYREEE (reference sequence). The CDR3 is made up of 16 amino acids. The CDR3 loop reads CASSLWGSISNSPLHF.

The chain uses TRBV5-4 and TRBJ1-2; TCRdb's D call of TRBD1 is untestable without DNA. Germline V gene lookup returns CDR1 SGHNT and CDR2 YYREEE (reference sequence). The CDR3 totals 13 residues. The CDR3 here is CASSPDRYYGYTF.

The CDR3 sequence is CASRSDTYGYTF. The chain is built from TRBV6-5 and TRBJ1-2; TCRdb selects TRBD1, and the lack of DNA leaves this call unchecked. Per germline, CDR1 MNHEY and CDR2 SVGAGI. The CDR3 runs 12 residues.

This sequence joins TRBV6-2 or TRBV6-3 and TRBJ2-2; TCRdb outputs TRBD1, but without DNA this stays unchecked. The CDR3 is made up of 15 amino acids. Germline CDR1 and CDR2: MNHEY and SVGEGT. CDR3 residues: CASITGGTNTGELFF.

The chain carries TRBV5-5 and TRBJ2-7. The CDR3 runs to 15 residues. Germline V gene lookup returns CDR1 SGHKS and CDR2 YYEKEE (reference sequence). CDR3 sequence reads: CASSLGTSNLYEQYF.

The V call is TRBV3-1, the J call TRBJ2-7. The CDR3 loop spans 18 amino acids. In germline, CDR1 is LGHDT, CDR2 YNNKEL (reference sequence). The CDR3 spells CASSQVGWESVGSYEQYF.

The chain has TRBV24-1 and TRBJ2-5; TCRdb gives TRBD1 as the D gene, but with no DNA this cannot be confirmed. The CDR3 runs 15 residues. Germline V lookup: CDR1 KGHDR, CDR2 SFDVKD. This CDR3 reads CATSEGDAGIQTQYF.

The chain links TRBV7-9 to TRBJ1-2; absent DNA, TCRdb's TRBD1 call cannot be checked. Germline V gives CDR1 SEHNR, CDR2 FQNEAQ (reference sequence). The CDR3 consists of 14 residues. The CDR3: CASSLTGGTYGYTF.

The chain is built from TRBV11-2 and TRBJ1-4; with no DNA, the TCRdb D assignment of TRBD1 cannot be verified. CDR1 and CDR2 (germline): SGHAT, FQNNGV. The CDR3 sequence is 16 residues long. The CDR3 protein is CASSRRLTGEGEKLFF.

This chain joins TRBV7-9 and TRBJ2-2. This CDR3 is 12 amino acids long. Germline CDR1 SEHNR, CDR2 FQNEAQ (reference sequence). CDR3 amino acids: CASSLYTGELFF.

The V gene is TRBV5-4, the J gene TRBJ1-2. Germline loops: CDR1 SGHNT, CDR2 YYREEE (reference sequence). The length of the CDR3 is 13 residues. CDR3 sequence reads: CASSRTAFYGYTF. Combining the CDR3 with reference TRBV5-4 and TRBJ1-2 gives the whole variable domain ETGVTQSPTHLIKTRGQQVTLRCSSQSGHNTVSWYQQALGQGPQFIFQYYREEENGRGNFPPRFSGLQFPNYSSELNVNALELDDSALYLCASSRTAFYGYTFGSGTRLTVV.

This chain links TRBV6-5 with TRBJ1-4; the TCRdb D gene call, TRBD1, has no DNA to confirm it. Germline CDR1 reads MNHEY; CDR2 reads SVGAGI. This CDR3 comprises 15 residues. CDR3 amino acids: CASSHIRDRNEKLFF.

This chain's CDR3 is CASSLSRARGTQYF. The chain has TRBV27 and TRBJ2-5; checking the TCRdb D call of TRBD1 is not possible without DNA. Germline CDR1 is MNHEY and CDR2 is SMNVEV (reference sequence). The CDR3 extends over 14 amino acids.

The chain couples TRBV9 to TRBJ2-3. The CDR3 consists of 13 residues. Looked up from germline, CDR1 is SGDLS and CDR2 is YYNGEE. The CDR3 sequence: CASSVAPTDTQYF.

The V call is TRBV10-3, the J call TRBJ2-7; TCRdb names TRBD1, which stays unverified in the absence of DNA. Germline CDR1 ENHRY, CDR2 SYGVKD. The CDR3 has 14 amino acids. CDR3 region: CAISESGTVYEQYF.

CDR3 region: CAISQGALEQPQHF. The chain has TRBV10-3 and TRBJ1-5; TCRdb's D call of TRBD1 is untestable without DNA. Germline assignment: CDR1 ENHRY and CDR2 SYGVKD. The CDR3 is 14 amino acids.

This rearrangement joins TRBV5-5 to TRBJ1-2. The CDR3 is 14 amino acids. Germline CDR1 is SGHKS and CDR2 is YYEKEE (reference sequence). This CDR3 reads CASSLARELEGYTF.